These 24 T cell receptor beta chains came from one sample sequenced in a study of T cell repertoires in cytomegalovirus infection. TCRdb analysed the reads with MiXCR anew, one entry per CDR3 protein. The sample lists 680,000 or so distinct CDR3 sequences, 35% occurring once. The source material was PBMCs. The receptor set was obtained from a human donor in good health (CMV status not recorded). Some clones in this sample may be carry-over from other donors' samples.

Written as DNA, the CDR3 is TGTGCCAGCAGGCTTAGCTCCTACAATGAGCAGTTCTTC. It yields the protein CASRLSSYNEQFF. The chain is built from TRBV2 and TRBJ2-1; D is undetermined. V was pared by 6 bases and J by 0 bases, with 6 bases between. The CDR3 covers 13 residues. Germline-derived CDR1 and CDR2 are SNHLY and FYNNEI.

This rearrangement joins TRBV11-2 to TRBJ2-2; tentative D call: TRBD2 (5 bases). Looked up from germline, CDR1 is SGHAT and CDR2 is FQNNGV. V was shortened by 4 bases and J by 4 bases, with 10 bases between the two germline ends. This CDR3 spans 14 amino acids. DNA of the CDR3: TGTGCCAGCAGCTCCCGGGGATCCACCGGGGAGCTGTTTTTT. The encoded protein is CASSSRGSTGELFF.

This clonotype occurred a few times. This chain joins TRBV11-2 and TRBJ2-1; 8 bases fit TRBD1. V shed 1 base, J shed 8 bases, and the junction held 4 bases outside the gene matches. Germline V lookup: CDR1 SGHAT, CDR2 FQNNGV. The CDR3 sequence is 14 residues long. Written as DNA, the CDR3 is TGTGCCAGCAGCTTAGGACAGGGGACCCATGAGCAGTTCTTC. Residues: CASSLGQGTHEQFF.

The chain joins TRBV9 to TRBJ2-1, with 9 bases matching TRBD2. Germline CDR1 SGDLS, CDR2 YYNGEE. V lost 3 bases and J lost 5; bases outside the gene matches: 3. The CDR3 runs 14 residues. CDR3 nucleotides: TGTGCCAGCAGCGCCCGACTAGCGGACAATGAGCAGTTCTTC. Translated: CASSARLADNEQFF.

This chain joins TRBV19 and TRBJ2-1; 15 bases are a match to TRBD2. V lost 8 bases and J lost 9; bases outside the gene matches: 11. The CDR3 extends over 16 amino acids. CDR1 and CDR2 from the germline V gene are LNHDA and SQIVND (reference sequence). The CDR3 loop reads CASQPPRTSGRGEQFF. The CDR3 DNA sequence: TGTGCCAGTCAGCCCCCCCGGACTAGCGGGAGGGGTGAGCAGTTCTTC.

The J gene is TRBJ1-1, the V gene TRBV7-9, with no clear D. CDR1 is SEHNR and CDR2 is FQNEAQ in the germline V gene (reference sequence). V lost 5 bases and J 1 base, leaving 11 bases between the germline ends. The CDR3 sequence is 14 residues long. This CDR3 is CASSPSESNTEAFF. The CDR3 DNA is TGTGCCAGCAGCCCTTCTGAATCGAACACTGAAGCTTTCTTT.

The chain uses TRBV28 and TRBJ1-2; D is unclear. From germline, CDR1 is MDHEN and CDR2 SYDVKM. Trimming removed 3 bases at V and 8 bases at J, with 10 bases between. The CDR3 runs 12 residues. The CDR3 nucleotides are TGTGCCAGCAGTTTTCTCCGGGCAGGCTACACCTTC. Its protein is CASSFLRAGYTF.

The chain links TRBV6-1 to TRBJ2-1, with TRBD2 as a possible D gene (7 bases). The germline gives CDR1 MNHNS, CDR2 SASEGT. This CDR3 has 14 residues. V lost 3 bases, J lost 5 bases, and 11 bases lay in between. CDR3 DNA: TGTGCCAGCAGTGACCGGGGGGCCGACAATGAGCAGTTCTTC. Its translation is CASSDRGADNEQFF.

The chain uses TRBV15 and TRBJ1-2; possibly TRBD1 for D (6 bases). V was clipped by 4 bases and J by 4 bases, with 10 bases between them. The CDR3 sequence is 13 residues long. The germline V gene has CDR1 LNHNV and CDR2 YYDKDF (reference sequence). The CDR3 reads CATSMGGGYGYTF. CDR3 coding DNA: TGTGCCACCAGCATGGGGGGCGGCTATGGCTACACCTTC.

This chain joins TRBV18 and TRBJ2-7, with 7 bases identical to TRBD1. Germline V CDR1 and CDR2: KGHSH, LQKENI. With V trimmed by 6 bases and J by 0 bases, 5 bases remained unmatched. CDR3 length: 14 residues. The CDR3 sequence is CASSRGGLSYEQYF. CDR3 sequence (DNA): TGTGCCAGCTCGAGAGGGGGCCTCTCCTACGAGCAGTACTTC.

The genes are TRBV20-1 and TRBJ2-2; no clear D gene. The CDR3 has 17 amino acids. Between the trimmed V and J ends, which lost 0 bases and 3 bases, there was a span of 17 bases. Germline CDR1 and CDR2: DFQATT and SNEGSKA (reference sequence). The CDR3 is CSARDLGPGRDTGELFF. CDR3 bases: TGCAGTGCTAGAGATCTGGGTCCCGGTCGGGACACCGGGGAGCTGTTTTTT.

The chain uses TRBV10-3 and TRBJ2-7, with 8 bases lining up with TRBD2. Trimming at V came to 3 bases and at J to 6 bases, leaving 16 bases not matched to a gene. The CDR3 covers 17 residues. CDR1 and CDR2 (germline): ENHRY, SYGVKD. Here the CDR3 reads CAISDPNVVSGGSEQYF. CDR3 nucleotides: TGTGCCATCAGTGACCCGAATGTTGTGAGCGGGGGTTCCGAGCAGTACTTC.

As for this clonotype: A read error may explain this, as a much larger clone is one base away. The rearrangement joins TRBV13 to TRBJ2-6; D unresolved. The CDR3 length is 13 residues. From germline, CDR1 is PRHDT and CDR2 FYEKMQ (reference sequence). The V gene lost 8 bases and the J gene lost 0 bases, with 5 bases spanning the gap. The CDR3 nucleotides read TGTGCCAGCGGCCACTCTGGGGCCAACGTCCTGACTTTC. Translating gives CASGHSGANVLTF.

V gene TRBV5-6 combines with J gene TRBJ1-5, with D unresolved. Trimming stripped 1 base from V and 4 bases from J, with 9 bases between. Germline V lookup: CDR1 SGHDT, CDR2 YYEEEE. This CDR3 contains 14 residues. The CDR3 region has the DNA TGTGCCAGCAGCTTGTCACACCCTAATCAGCCCCAGCATTTT. Protein: CASSLSHPNQPQHF.

For this clonotype: The junction differs from germline at one of its ends, possibly a read error. The chain employs TRBV12-3 or TRBV12-4 and TRBJ1-1, with a tentative D call TRBD1 (5 bases). This CDR3 contains 15 residues. This CDR3 reads CASSPGGGWRTEALF. The CDR3 bases are TGTGCCAGCAGCCCCGGGGGGGGGTGGAGGACTGAAGCTTTATTT.

This sequence joins TRBV5-4 and TRBJ2-7; no definite D call. Trimming cost V 0 bases and J 6 bases, with 16 bases left between them. This CDR3 spans 15 amino acids. Germline values: CDR1 SGHNT, CDR2 YYREEE (reference sequence). The CDR3 sequence: CASSLGASRWGEQYF. The CDR3 DNA follows: TGTGCCAGCAGCTTGGGAGCCTCGAGATGGGGCGAGCAGTACTTC.

This clonotype was counted between two and nine times. This chain uses TRBV6-1 with TRBJ2-2; D remains ambiguous. Trimming stripped 5 bases from V and 0 bases from J, with 10 bases between. CDR1 is MNHNS and CDR2 is SASEGT in the germline V gene. The CDR3 has 15 amino acids. The CDR3 sequence is CASSLLASNTGELFF. In nucleotides, the CDR3 is TGTGCCAGCAGTTTGTTGGCCTCGAACACCGGGGAGCTGTTTTTT.

This clonotype was detected only a few times. The rearrangement joins TRBV10-3 to TRBJ2-1; D remains unclear. Deletions cut 6 bases from V and 0 bases from J, with 12 bases between. The CDR3 runs 15 residues. Germline-derived CDR1 and CDR2 are ENHRY and SYGVKD. The CDR3 spells CAISRTESSYNEQFF. CDR3 coding DNA: TGTGCCATCAGCCGGACGGAAAGCTCCTACAATGAGCAGTTCTTC.

The rearrangement uses TRBV2 and TRBJ1-1, with unresolved D. Germline V gene lookup returns CDR1 SNHLY and CDR2 FYNNEI. The CDR3 contains 11 residues. Between the trimmed V and J ends, which lost 3 bases and 10 bases, there was a span of 9 bases. In DNA, the CDR3 is TGTGCCAGCAGTGAGCCAAAGGGAGCTTTCTTT. This sequence encodes CASSEPKGAFF. Variable domain in full (rest from reference TRBV2 and TRBJ1-1): EPEVTQTPSHQVTQMGQEVILRCVPISNHLYFYWYRQILGQKVEFLVSFYNNEISEKSEIFDDQFSVERPDGSNFTLKIRSTKLEDSAMYFCASSEPKGAFFGQGTRLTVV.

This clonotype was detected only a few times. The V gene is TRBV12-3 or TRBV12-4, the J gene TRBJ1-1; tentative D call: TRBD1 (5 bases). The germline V and J ends were trimmed by 3 bases and 2 bases, with 10 bases remaining between them. The CDR3 is 14 residues long. The CDR3 region is CASSFPGLNTEAFF. Written as DNA, the CDR3 is TGTGCCAGCAGTTTCCCGGGGCTTAACACTGAAGCTTTCTTT.

This chain connects TRBV10-3 to TRBJ2-1, with TRBD2 matching 14 bases. V shed 9 bases, J shed 8 bases, and the junction held 12 bases outside the gene matches. Germline CDR1 is ENHRY and CDR2 is SYGVKD. The CDR3 has 16 amino acids. In DNA, the CDR3 is TGTGCCATTTCATACCGACTAGCGGGGGGGCAGGATGAGCAGTTCTTC. This gives the protein CAISYRLAGGQDEQFF.

The genes are TRBV7-9 and TRBJ1-2; no definite D call. The CDR3 has 14 residues. Between the trimmed V and J ends, which lost 4 bases and 4 bases, there was a span of 13 bases. Germline V lookup: CDR1 SEHNR, CDR2 FQNEAQ (reference sequence). The CDR3 coding sequence is TGTGCCAGCAGCTCAGGTTTTGTGGGCTATGGCTACACCTTC. Its protein is CASSSGFVGYGYTF.

This chain links TRBV7-6 with TRBJ2-1; D not certain. The length of the CDR3 is 15 residues. In germline, CDR1 is SGHVS, CDR2 FNYEAQ. The V end lost 1 base, the J end lost 0 bases, and 7 bases lay between the germline ends. The CDR3 loop reads CASSLDSCSYNEQFF. Written as DNA, the CDR3 is TGTGCCAGCAGCTTAGATTCATGCTCCTACAATGAGCAGTTCTTC.

This clonotype occurred a few times. This rearrangement joins TRBV6-6 to TRBJ2-7; either TRBD1 or TRBD2 may fit D (5 bases each). Trimming removed 0 bases from V and 4 bases from J, with 10 bases in between. Germline CDR1 is MNHNY and CDR2 is SVGAGI (reference sequence). The length of the CDR3 is 14 residues. The CDR3 loop is CASSYSGAFYEQYF. The CDR3 DNA follows: TGTGCCAGCAGTTACTCCGGGGCCTTTTACGAGCAGTACTTC.